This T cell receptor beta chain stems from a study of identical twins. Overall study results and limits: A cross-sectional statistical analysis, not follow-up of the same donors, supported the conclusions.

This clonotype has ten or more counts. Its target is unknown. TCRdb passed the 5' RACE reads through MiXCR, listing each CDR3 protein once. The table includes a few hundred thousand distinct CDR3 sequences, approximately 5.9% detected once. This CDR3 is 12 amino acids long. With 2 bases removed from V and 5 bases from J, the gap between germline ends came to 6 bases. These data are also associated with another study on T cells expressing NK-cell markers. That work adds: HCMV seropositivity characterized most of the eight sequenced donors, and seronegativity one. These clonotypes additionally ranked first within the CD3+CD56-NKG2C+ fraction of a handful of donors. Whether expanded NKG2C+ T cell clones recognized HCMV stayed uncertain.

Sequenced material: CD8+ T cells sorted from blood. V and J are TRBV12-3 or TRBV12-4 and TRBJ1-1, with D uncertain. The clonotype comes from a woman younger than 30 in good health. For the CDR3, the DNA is TGTGCCAGCAGTTTACATAGGACTGAAGCTTTCTTT. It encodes CASSLHRTEAFF.